Presented here are 32 T cell receptor beta chains from one specimen sequenced in a study of blood T cell repertoires in COVID-19. The repertoire was sequenced with immunoSEQ multiplex PCR; TCRdb's copy has only in-frame clones and lacks some. The profile covers roughly 230,000 clones, with 80% to 85% appearing a single time and approximately 4.4% taken by the ten largest. The sequenced sample consisted of peripheral blood. The receptors were gathered from a man aged 50-59 years with active or convalescent COVID-19.

V gene TRBV6-5 combines with J gene TRBJ1-1; 9 bases align to TRBD1. From germline, CDR1 is MNHEY and CDR2 SVGAGI. J was trimmed by 4 bases and V by 2 bases; bases with no gene match: 8. CDR3 length equals 16 residues. CDR3 protein: CASSYQTGGWITEAFF. The CDR3 DNA sequence: TGTGCCAGCAGTTACCAAACAGGGGGCTGGATCACTGAAGCTTTCTTT.

The chain links TRBV7-8 to TRBJ1-2, with D unclear. Per the germline V gene, CDR1 is SGHVS and CDR2 is FQNEAQ. The CDR3 consists of 16 residues. Trimming stripped 4 bases from V and 2 bases from J, with 17 bases between. In DNA, the CDR3 is TGTGCCAGCAGCTCGCCGGGCGGGTTAAGGAACTATGGCTACACCTTC. Translation gives CASSSPGGLRNYGYTF.

J is TRBJ1-5 and V is TRBV19, with TRBD1 as a possible D gene (6 bases). Trimming stripped 3 bases from V and 2 bases from J, with 11 bases between. CDR1 and CDR2 (germline): LNHDA, SQIVND (reference sequence). This CDR3 is 15 amino acids long. For the CDR3, the DNA is TGTGCCAGTAGTATCCCAGGGGACGGCAATCAGCCCCAGCATTTT. Its translation is CASSIPGDGNQPQHF. The full variable domain, with the rest looked up from reference TRBV19 and TRBJ1-5, is DGGITQSPKYLFRKEGQNVTLSCEQNLNHDAMYWYRQDPGQGLRLIYYSQIVNDFQKGDIAEGYSVSREKKESFPLTVTSAQKNPTAFYLCASSIPGDGNQPQHFGDGTRLSIL.

This chain links TRBV5-1 with TRBJ1-1; D perhaps matches TRBD1 (6 bases). This CDR3 region has 13 residues. Germline CDR1 and CDR2: SGHRS and YFSETQ. Trimming stripped 1 base from V and 3 bases from J, with 7 bases between. The CDR3 nucleotides read TGCGCCAGCAGCTTGAACAGGGACACTGAAGCTTTCTTT. Its protein product is CASSLNRDTEAFF.

CDR3: CASNTPSGGDYEQYF. Written as DNA, the CDR3 is TGTGCCAGCAACACGCCTAGCGGGGGAGACTACGAGCAGTACTTC. The V and J genes are TRBV6-5 and TRBJ2-7, with TRBD2 matching 10 bases. CDR1 and CDR2 (germline): MNHEY, SVGAGI. CDR3 length: 15 amino acids. Trimming at V came to 7 bases and at J to 3 bases, leaving 9 bases not matched to a gene.

CDR3 region: CSVATPDRVSSYEQYF. CDR3 nucleotides: TGCAGCGTCGCAACACCAGACAGGGTCAGCTCCTACGAGCAGTACTTC. This chain uses TRBV29-1 with TRBJ2-7, with TRBD1 matching 7 bases. The trim removed 6 bases at V and 0 bases at J, leaving 14 bases unmatched. This CDR3 spans 16 amino acids. CDR1 and CDR2 from the germline V gene are SQVTM and ANQGSEA.

The chain employs TRBV6-5 and TRBJ1-2; 9 bases line up with TRBD1. The CDR3 covers 14 residues. The germline V gene has CDR1 MNHEY and CDR2 SVGAGI. V shed 5 bases, J shed 5 bases, and the junction held 6 bases outside the gene matches. The CDR3: CASSTGTGTYGYTF. CDR3 in DNA: TGTGCCAGCAGTACCGGGACAGGGACATATGGCTACACCTTC.

The rearrangement links TRBV28 to TRBJ1-5, with D unresolved. CDR3 length equals 15 residues. V lost 7 bases and J 2 bases, leaving 15 bases between the germline ends. Germline-derived CDR1 and CDR2 are MDHEN and SYDVKM. CDR3 region: CASTRPGRGNQPQHF. CDR3 nucleotide sequence: TGTGCCAGCACTCGACCAGGCAGAGGCAATCAGCCCCAGCATTTT.

The V and J genes are TRBV2 and TRBJ1-3; 10 bases are a match to TRBD1. Germline V gives CDR1 SNHLY, CDR2 FYNNEI. CDR3 size: 14 residues. The trim removed 10 bases at V and 2 bases at J, leaving 5 bases unmatched. The CDR3 reads CAITGTGAGNTIYF. Written as DNA, the CDR3 is TGTGCCATCACCGGGACAGGGGCTGGAAACACCATATATTTT.

The sample holds a few counts of this clone. The chain combines TRBV28 with TRBJ1-6; the D gene is possibly TRBD1 (6 bases). Germline V CDR1 and CDR2: MDHEN, SYDVKM. This CDR3 is 12 amino acids long. V lost 7 bases, J lost 12 bases, and 13 bases lay in between. The DNA for the CDR3 is TGTGCCAGCAAAGCGGGGGGCCTACCCCTCCACTTT. Encoded protein: CASKAGGLPLHF.

This chain links TRBV10-3 with TRBJ1-2; 9 nucleotides line up with TRBD1. This CDR3 region has 14 residues. V lost 3 bases to trimming and J lost 5 bases; unmatched junction nucleotides: 4. Germline CDR1 and CDR2: ENHRY and SYGVKD. The CDR3: CAISDVGTGYGYTF. CDR3 coding DNA: TGTGCCATCAGTGATGTTGGGACAGGGTATGGCTACACCTTC.

The chain recombines TRBV18 with TRBJ1-1; 7 bases map to TRBD1. The V gene's germline CDR1 is KGHSH and CDR2 LQKENI. There are 18 residues in the CDR3. The junction had 18 bases not matched to a gene; V was cut back by 2 bases and J by 6 bases. The DNA of the CDR3 is TGTGCCAGCTCACCAGCCTTGTCAGGGGGTCTAGATGGCCCTGAAGCTTTCTTT. Translating gives CASSPALSGGLDGPEAFF.

The chain uses TRBV5-1 and TRBJ1-1, with D unresolved. Germline assignment: CDR1 SGHRS and CDR2 YFSETQ. V shed 2 bases and J shed 0 bases, with 8 bases lying between them. The length of the CDR3 is 14 residues. The CDR3 sequence is CASSLENMNTEAFF. Here the CDR3 DNA reads TGCGCCAGCAGCTTAGAGAATATGAACACTGAAGCTTTCTTT.

The V call is TRBV9, the J call TRBJ2-7; D may be TRBD1 (5 bases). CDR1 and CDR2 (germline): SGDLS, YYNGEE. The CDR3 length is 15 residues. Trimming removed 4 bases from V and 0 bases from J, with 14 bases in between. The CDR3 DNA reads TGTGCCAGCAGCCCGGTGGGGCCCAGCTCCTACGAGCAGTACTTC. This encodes CASSPVGPSSYEQYF.

In its sample, this clone was seen a few times. The gene calls are TRBV5-1 and TRBJ2-7; the D gene is possibly TRBD1 (6 bases). V was clipped by 5 bases and J by 1 base, with 13 bases between them. There are 14 residues in the CDR3. Germline V gene sequence: CDR1 SGHRS, CDR2 YFSETQ. The CDR3 protein is CASRAPGQSYEQYF. In DNA, the CDR3 is TGCGCCAGCAGGGCCCCGGGACAATCCTACGAGCAGTACTTC.

V usage is TRBV10-3 and J usage is TRBJ1-1; tentative D call: TRBD1 (5 bases). The germline CDR1 and CDR2 sequences are ENHRY and SYGVKD. V shed 4 bases and J shed 0 bases, with 9 bases lying between them. This CDR3 has 14 amino acids. CDR3 region: CAISVGGMNTEAFF. CDR3 sequence (DNA): TGTGCCATCAGTGTCGGGGGGATGAACACTGAAGCTTTCTTT.

The V call is TRBV3-1 (or the pseudogene TRBV3-2), the J call TRBJ1-2, with D possibly matching TRBD1 (6 bases). Germline-derived CDR1 and CDR2 are LGHDT and YNNKEL (reference sequence). The CDR3 runs to 11 residues. V lost 3 bases, J lost 12 bases, and 11 bases lay in between. CDR3 in amino acids: CASSHRTDHTF. For the CDR3, the DNA is TGTGCCAGCAGCCATCGGACAGACCACACCTTC.

The chain couples TRBV7-2 to TRBJ2-6; the match to TRBD1 covers 7 bases. The CDR3 extends over 16 amino acids. CDR1 SGHTA and CDR2 FQGNSA come from the germline V gene. The junction had 4 bases not matched to a gene; V was cut back by 3 bases and J by 2 bases. The DNA for the CDR3 is TGTGCCAGCAGCTTTTTAGGGGGCGCTGGGGCCAACGTCCTGACTTTC. Translated: CASSFLGGAGANVLTF.

The chain links TRBV6-5 to TRBJ1-4; a possible D gene is TRBD1 (6 bases). The germline V gene has CDR1 MNHEY and CDR2 SVGAGI. This CDR3 spans 15 amino acids. V was cut by 6 bases and J by 6 bases, with 17 bases left in between. The CDR3 here is CASRRTGTIDEKLFF. In DNA form, the CDR3 reads TGTGCCAGCAGACGTACAGGGACGATAGATGAAAAACTGTTTTTT.

The chain links TRBV6-6 to TRBJ1-1; 7 bases align to TRBD1. V dropped 6 bases and J dropped 1; count of bases not matched to a gene: 2. The CDR3 is 13 amino acids. Germline lookup yields CDR1 MNHNY and CDR2 SVGAGI (reference sequence). The CDR3 loop reads CASRNRGNTEAFF. CDR3 coding DNA: TGTGCCAGCAGGAACAGGGGGAACACTGAAGCTTTCTTT.

This sequence joins TRBV27 and TRBJ1-2; TRBD1 might be the D (5 bases). The CDR3 has 15 residues. Trimming shortened V by 4 bases and J by 4 bases, and 16 bases separated the two germline ends. Germline values: CDR1 MNHEY, CDR2 SMNVEV (reference sequence). The CDR3 coding sequence is TGTGCCAGCAGTTCCTACTCGGACATATCCTATGGCTACACCTTC. Residues: CASSSYSDISYGYTF.

The J gene is TRBJ2-2, the V gene TRBV5-1; D possibly corresponds to TRBD1 (6 bases). Trimming removed 4 bases at V and 5 bases at J, with 12 bases between. Germline-derived CDR1 and CDR2 are SGHRS and YFSETQ. This CDR3 region has 14 residues. CDR3 coding DNA: TGCGCCAGCAGCCCGACCCAGGGGACCGGGGAGCTGTTTTTT. Protein sequence: CASSPTQGTGELFF.

V gene TRBV7-2 combines with J gene TRBJ1-2; weak D call: TRBD1 (5 bases). The CDR3 totals 14 residues. The ends were cut back, 1 base at V and 8 bases at J, with 14 bases in the middle. Germline V gene data show CDR1 as SGHTA and CDR2 as FQGNSA. CDR3 in amino acids: CASSLGVQGHGYTF. The DNA of the CDR3 is TGTGCCAGCAGCTTAGGAGTCCAGGGCCACGGCTACACCTTC.

This clone has a single count. The gene calls are TRBV25-1 and TRBJ2-1; possibly TRBD1 for D (5 bases). CDR3 length: 14 residues. Germline CDR1 reads MGHDK; CDR2 reads SYGVNS. The V end lost 1 base, the J end lost 7 bases, and 11 bases lay between the germline ends. In DNA, the CDR3 is TGTGCCAGCAGTGAATTTATAGGGGTGAATGAGCAGTTCTTC. This sequence encodes CASSEFIGVNEQFF.

This rearrangement joins TRBV28 to TRBJ1-4; no clear D gene. The CDR3 length is 14 residues. V was cut by 6 bases and J by 3 bases, with 11 bases left in between. The V gene's germline CDR1 is MDHEN and CDR2 SYDVKM. The CDR3 nucleotides read TGTGCCAGCAGCCCTGATCAGGCTAATGAAAAACTGTTTTTT. Amino acid sequence: CASSPDQANEKLFF.

This chain uses TRBV19 with TRBJ1-5; 7 bases align to TRBD1. The CDR3 extends over 14 amino acids. Looked up from germline, CDR1 is LNHDA and CDR2 is SQIVND (reference sequence). J was trimmed by 7 bases and V by 5 bases; bases with no gene match: 8. The CDR3 loop is CASSADRDWQPQHF. CDR3 in DNA: TGTGCCAGTAGTGCAGACAGGGATTGGCAGCCCCAGCATTTT.

The chain combines TRBV3-1 (or the pseudogene TRBV3-2) with TRBJ2-4; D might be TRBD1 (6 bases). Germline V gene sequence: CDR1 LGHDT, CDR2 YNNKEL (reference sequence). The CDR3 is 17 residues long. V was cut by 4 bases and J by 1 base, with 17 bases left in between. Here the CDR3 reads CASSPQSPGVAKNIQYF. CDR3 coding DNA: TGTGCCAGCAGCCCCCAAAGCCCAGGGGTGGCCAAAAACATTCAGTACTTC.

The chain is built from TRBV27 and TRBJ1-1; D not resolved. Germline V CDR1 and CDR2: MNHEY, SMNVEV (reference sequence). The CDR3 contains 14 residues. Trimming cost V 2 bases and J 0 bases, with 7 bases left between them. This CDR3 is CASSLKSMNTEAFF. CDR3 DNA: TGTGCCAGCAGTTTAAAATCCATGAACACTGAAGCTTTCTTT.

The chain combines TRBV19 with TRBJ2-1, with 11 nucleotides matching TRBD2. The CDR3 is made up of 14 amino acids. Germline CDR1 LNHDA, CDR2 SQIVND (reference sequence). V was clipped by 6 bases and J by 9 bases; unmatched bases: 7. CDR3 DNA sequence: TGTGCCAGTAGGCTAGCGGGGGGCGGAGGTGAGCAGTTCTTC. Translation: CASRLAGGGGEQFF.

The chain joins TRBV6-5 to TRBJ2-5; 9 bases are a match to TRBD2. This CDR3 spans 13 amino acids. The junction had 6 bases not matched to a gene; V was cut back by 8 bases and J by 5 bases. From germline, CDR1 is MNHEY and CDR2 SVGAGI. DNA for the CDR3: TGTGCCAGCGTAGCGGGGGCATTGGAGACCCAGTACTTC. It codes for CASVAGALETQYF.

This chain uses TRBV19 with TRBJ2-7; TRBD2 agrees at 9 bases. CDR1 is LNHDA, CDR2 SQIVND, per germline (reference sequence). V trimming: 4 bases; J trimming: 0 bases; junction bases outside the gene matches: 7. The CDR3 is made up of 16 amino acids. CDR3 protein: CASSRASGASSYEQYF. CDR3 sequence (DNA): TGTGCCAGTAGTAGGGCTAGCGGGGCGAGCTCCTACGAGCAGTACTTC.

This chain connects TRBV5-4 to TRBJ1-2, with 7 bases fitting TRBD1. Germline assignment: CDR1 SGHNT and CDR2 YYREEE (reference sequence). V was clipped by 5 bases and J by 3 bases; unmatched bases: 4. This CDR3 is built from 13 residues. The CDR3 here is CASRFDRDYGYTF. The DNA of the CDR3 is TGTGCCAGCAGATTCGACAGGGACTATGGCTACACCTTC.